This T cell receptor (beta chain) was sequenced in a study of T cells after posttransplantation cyclophosphamide. Study-wide results and caveats: Donor-recipient repertoire similarity was low at 1-2 months, rising over year one. After PTCy, TRB diversity resembled that of CNI/methotrexate controls. Skin or GI-infiltrating T cells shared few TRB sequences with blood.

The CDR3 extends over 15 amino acids. Looked up from germline, CDR1 is MNHEY and CDR2 is SVGAGI. Data came from immunoSEQ multiplex PCR; TCRdb stores just in-frame clones and leaves some out. The sample records a few thousand clones, 74% being singletons. Comments on this clone: The target antigen is unknown.

A marrow graft followed busulfan-fludarabine conditioning, with cyclophosphamide on days +3 and +4. The gene calls are TRBV6-5 and TRBJ2-5, with D unclear. TRBJ2-7 matches the DNA end more closely, so the J call is doubtful. The sequences come from PBMCs, collected after allogeneic stem cell transplant with posttransplant cyclophosphamide. This clonotype was sampled from a female patient aged 45-65 years who received an allogeneic stem cell transplant from a related donor, was CMV-positive, and had no GVHD. Among the T cells, some may be from the graft donor. The CDR3 here is CASSYSASASYEQYF. The CDR3 nucleotides read TGTGCCAGCAGTTACTCAGCTTCTGCGTCCTACGAGCAGTACTTC.